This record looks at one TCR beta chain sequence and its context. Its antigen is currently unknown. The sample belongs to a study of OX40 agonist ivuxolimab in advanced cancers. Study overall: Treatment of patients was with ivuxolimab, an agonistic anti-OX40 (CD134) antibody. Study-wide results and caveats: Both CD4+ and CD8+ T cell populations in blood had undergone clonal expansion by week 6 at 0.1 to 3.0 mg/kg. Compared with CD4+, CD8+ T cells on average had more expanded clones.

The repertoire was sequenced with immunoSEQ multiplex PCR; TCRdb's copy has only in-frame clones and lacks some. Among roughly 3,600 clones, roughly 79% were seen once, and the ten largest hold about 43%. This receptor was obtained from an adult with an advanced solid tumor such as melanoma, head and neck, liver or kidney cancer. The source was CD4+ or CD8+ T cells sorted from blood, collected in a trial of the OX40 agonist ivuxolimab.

The DNA of the CDR3 is TGTGCCAGCAGCCAATCTAGCGGGAGGGCCGCGGAGGACAAAAACATTCAGTACTTC. Translation: CASSQSSGRAAEDKNIQYF. This chain links TRBV7-9 with TRBJ2-4, with 12 nucleotides matching TRBD2. The germline V gene encodes CDR1 SEHNR and CDR2 FQNEAQ (reference sequence). V was clipped by 5 bases and J by 3 bases; unmatched bases: 14. The CDR3 loop spans 19 amino acids.